The T cell receptor (beta chain) described here comes from a study of control samples from healthy donors and cancer patients. Data came from immunoSEQ multiplex PCR; TCRdb stores just in-frame clones and leaves some out. The table lists 100,000 to 150,000 clones, over 75% of them singletons. This CDR3 region has 13 residues. V shed 7 bases, J shed 10 bases, and the junction held 9 bases outside the gene matches. Germline CDR1 is SQVTM and CDR2 is ANQGSEA. The receptor was derived from a man aged 18 to 30 in good health. The chain couples TRBV29-1 to TRBJ2-3, with TRBD1 matching over 12 bases. The sample comprised blood. CDR3 sequence: CSAEGQGARSQYF. CDR3 DNA sequence: TGCAGCGCCGAGGGACAGGGGGCTCGCTCGCAGTATTTT.